This T cell receptor beta chain was profiled in a study of a mutant IDH1 vaccine in newly diagnosed glioma. Overall study: Patients in the study were vaccinated eight times, receiving shots in weeks 1, 3, 5, 7, 11, 15, 19 and 23. Patients' prior therapy spanned radiotherapy, temozolomide, or both; most underwent both. Either 4-6 weeks after radiotherapy alone or alongside temozolomide, vaccination was begun.

Overall study findings and caveats: Across multiple MHC alleles, 90% to 95% of patients had vaccine-induced responses.

Trimming removed 3 bases at V and 4 bases at J, with 19 bases between. In germline, CDR1 is MGHRA, CDR2 YSYEKL. The CDR3 is 17 residues long. This sample's time point: week 11, during vaccination. Each dose delivered 300 ug of mutant IDH1 20-mer peptide subcutaneously with imiquimod. Repertoires were generated with immunoSEQ multiplex PCR, while TCRdb's copy carries only in-frame clones and drops some. The sample has some 120,000 clones, roughly 78% seen once. In regard to this clone: Its matching antigen is unknown.

The sequencing used PBMCs, collected from a glioma patient whose treatment included an IDH1 peptide vaccine. The chain couples TRBV4-1 to TRBJ2-1, with a weak D call TRBD2 (6 bases). The TCR was taken from a man aged 35 to 55 with glioma. CDR3 nucleotides: TGCGCCAGCAGCCAGGTTAGCGGAGCGTCGAGTTACAATGAGCAGTTCTTC. Translation: CASSQVSGASSYNEQFF.